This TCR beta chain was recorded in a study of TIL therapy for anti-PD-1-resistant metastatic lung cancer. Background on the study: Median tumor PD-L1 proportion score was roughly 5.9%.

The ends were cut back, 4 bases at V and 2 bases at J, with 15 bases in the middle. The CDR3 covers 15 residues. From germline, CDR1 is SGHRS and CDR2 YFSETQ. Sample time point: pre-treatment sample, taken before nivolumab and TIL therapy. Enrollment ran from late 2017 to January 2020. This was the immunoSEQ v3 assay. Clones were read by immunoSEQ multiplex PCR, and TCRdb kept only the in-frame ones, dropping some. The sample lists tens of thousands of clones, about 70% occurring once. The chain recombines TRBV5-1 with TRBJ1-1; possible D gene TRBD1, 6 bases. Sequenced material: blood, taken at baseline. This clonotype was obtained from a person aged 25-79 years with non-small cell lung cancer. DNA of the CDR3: TGCGCCAGCAGCCTACAACAGGGAGGAAACACTGAAGCTTTCTTT. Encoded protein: CASSLQQGGNTEAFF.